This TCR beta chain emerged from a study of T cells after yellow fever vaccination (dated by TCRdb to the late 2010s). Broadly, across the study: The SMART-Seq v4 Ultra Low Input RNA kit was used to prepare libraries from fractions with low cell numbers. Bulk PBMC replicates and cell subsets were isolated from blood drawn at multiple timepoints before and after both primary and secondary immunization. To follow T-cell clones before and after primary and booster YFV17D yellow fever vaccination, bulk TCR alpha and beta repertoires were sequenced over time. Two healthy male donors made up the cohort, one aged 18 to 29 years and the other aged 30 to 40 years. Overall study results and their limits: Compared with the primary T-cell response, the secondary T-cell response was weaker but faster, peaking on day 5 rather than day 15. Most clones expanded after primary vaccination were re-detected after the booster (about 96% of CD4 and around 88% of CD8), suggesting broad memory maintenance. Because only a couple of donors were included in the study, the extent to which the findings can be generalized is limited. A small fraction of clonotypes appeared in both the CD4 and CD8 compartments, likely as a result of convergent recombination. Computational filtering was required because FACS-sorted repertoires could contain abundant contaminating clonotypes from the bulk population.

The treatment or condition label, read with the paper, signifies: live attenuated yellow fever vaccine strain. A standard Ficoll-Paque protocol was used to isolate PBMCs from peripheral blood. Dynabeads CD4 and CD8 positive selection kits were used to isolate the CD4 and CD8 T-cell fractions. RNA was extracted with TriZol from bulk PBMCs, CD4 and CD8 fractions, and dextramer-positive and dextramer-negative fractions. The germline V gene encodes CDR1 KGHDR and CDR2 SFDVKD. The CDR3 starts with the cysteine, ends with the phenylalanine, and has 16 residues. The only DNA kept is the CDR3, 48 bases in frame from the first base. The junction carries 18 bases between V and J, which are trimmed by 4 bases and 5 bases respectively. This clonotype was seen ten or more times. This clone's antigen is unknown. No qualities accompany the bases; no much larger clone lies one base away. Reads for this sample came from an Illumina NovaSeq 6000. Synthesis of TCR cDNA relied on 5'RACE template switching, a step that introduced a universal primer site along with unique molecular identifiers. Priming for cDNA synthesis came from both the TCR alpha and TCR beta constant segments. Libraries were amplified in two PCR steps, with sample barcodes and sequencing adapters added in the second step. Sequencing of the libraries was done on either Illumina HiSeq 2500 (2x100 bp) or NovaSeq (2x150 bp). Processing in the source paper ran as follows. MIGEC handled demultiplexing of reads and collapsing into UMI consensus sequences, while MiXCR performed V(D)J alignment. Vaccine-responding clonotypes were defined with edgeR using replicate PBMC samples, requiring FDR below 0.01 and a log2 fold change above 5 up to day 15. CD4 or CD8 identity was assigned to each bulk clonotype according to whether the clonotype was present at higher abundance in the sequenced CD4 repertoire or the sequenced CD8 repertoire. TCRdb reanalyzed the raw reads on its own, using fastp at Q25 for trimming and MiXCR for clone calling, and kept in-frame beta chains. Each CDR3 protein appears once, grouped with its most common genes and DNA. The V and J calls follow TCRdb's processing rather than the paper's. Here the sample has some 260,000 distinct CDR3 sequences; 5.2% occur a single time. The top ten clonotypes cover around 3.5% of the sample.

The sequencing used CD4+ T cells sorted from PBMCs, collected on the day of the yellow fever booster vaccination. The V gene is TRBV24-1 and the J gene is TRBJ2-3; the D gene is unclear. This TCR was recovered from a man younger than 30 who received the YFV17D yellow fever vaccine. The sequence in DNA is TGTGCCACCAGTGACAATCTAGGTGGGTCGGGAGATACGCAGTATTTT. The translation is CATSDNLGGSGDTQYF.